This T cell receptor beta chain was captured by sequencing in a study of neurological immune-mediated disorders. Study-level findings and limits: The highest TCR clonal expansion occurred in HTLV-1-associated myelopathy; multiple sclerosis fell below healthy controls. For the multiple sclerosis repertoire cluster, an association with any clinical or MRI feature was absent.

One entry per CDR3 protein results from TCRdb running MiXCR on the 5' RACE reads. The data show roughly 75,000 distinct CDR3 sequences, with 2.5% to 3% seen just once and 0.95% to 1.3% held by the top ten. The sample holds many counts of this clonotype. The antigen is undetermined. This clonotype was obtained from a woman in her twenties or thirties with multiple sclerosis. Sequencing input: PBMCs.

The CDR3: CASSLAAGGSNQPQHF. Written as DNA, the CDR3 is TGTGCCAGCAGCTTAGCGGCAGGGGGGAGCAATCAGCCCCAGCATTTT. The gene calls are TRBV7-2 and TRBJ1-5, with 7 bases identical to TRBD1. CDR1 and CDR2 from the germline V gene are SGHTA and FQGNSA. V gave up 0 bases and J gave up 1 base; unmatched junction bases: 3. The length of the CDR3 is 16 residues.